The text below deals with one T cell receptor (beta chain). No antigen is known for it. Within the sample, other DNA sequences also encode this same CDR3. The source of the sample is a study of shared clonotypes between healthy human individuals. General study findings and limits: Compared with memory subsets, naive subsets generally had larger estimated richness. Rarefaction analysis demonstrated incomplete sorted-subset sequencing notwithstanding large depth. Among non-shared clonotypes, generation probabilities were lower than among those shared by all four donors. Investigators collected only blood, and repertoires in tissues likely differ.

Terminally differentiated effector memory CD45RA+ cells were excluded from the naive CD8 cells, which were CD45RO-negative and positively selected for CCR7. Profiling relied on immunoSEQ multiplex PCR, and the TCRdb table lists in-frame clones only, not all of them. Altogether hundreds of thousands of clones are present, roughly 95% being singletons, with the ten largest covering approximately 0.11%. The CDR3 loop spans 15 amino acids. Germline V CDR1 and CDR2: PRHDT, FYEKMQ (reference sequence). Germline trimming cut 5 bases from V and 2 bases from J; bases unmatched to any gene: 6. The rearrangement joins TRBV13 to TRBJ2-7; 10 bases line up with TRBD1. The sequence derives from a woman under 40 in good health. Sequencing used naive CD8+ T cells sorted from blood. CDR3 sequence: CASSLGGQGAYEQYF. CDR3 DNA: TGTGCCAGCAGCCTCGGCGGACAGGGGGCCTACGAGCAGTACTTC.